This entry lists 32 T cell receptor beta chains sequenced from one sample in a study of blood T cell repertoires in COVID-19. Profiling relied on immunoSEQ multiplex PCR, and the TCRdb table lists in-frame clones only, not all of them. The table shows tens of thousands of clones, with roughly 80% occurring only once. Sequencing input: peripheral blood. The receptors derive from a human donor in a cohort sampled during active COVID-19.

This clone came up once. This chain links TRBV9 with TRBJ2-1, with D perhaps TRBD2 (5 bases). V was trimmed by 7 bases and J by 4 bases, leaving 12 bases between them. Germline V gene data show CDR1 as SGDLS and CDR2 as YYNGEE. CDR3 length equals 13 residues. CDR3 sequence (DNA): TGTGCCAGCGGAGCCCCGGGGTACAATGAGCAGTTCTTC. Its protein product is CASGAPGYNEQFF.

This clone was detected only a few times. V usage is TRBV19 and J usage is TRBJ2-7; TRBD1 matches at 9 bases. The CDR3 spans 14 residues. V was pared by 10 bases and J by 3 bases, with 10 bases of the junction left unmatched. Germline V gene data show CDR1 as LNHDA and CDR2 as SQIVND (reference sequence). The CDR3 protein is CATSPTGGIYEQYF. The CDR3 DNA sequence: TGTGCCACCAGCCCGACAGGGGGTATCTACGAGCAGTACTTC.

This chain uses TRBV15 with TRBJ1-5; D not certain. Germline-derived CDR1 and CDR2 are LNHNV and YYDKDF (reference sequence). The length of the CDR3 is 12 residues. V lost 0 bases, J lost 9 bases, and 6 bases lay in between. The CDR3 region is CATSRDLWPQHF. CDR3 DNA: TGTGCCACCAGCAGAGATCTTTGGCCCCAGCATTTT.

The chain combines TRBV11-3 with TRBJ2-5, with TRBD1 matching over 7 bases. The CDR3 has 15 residues. Trimming removed 5 bases from V and 4 bases from J; junction bases left unmatched: 10. Germline CDR1 SGHNT, CDR2 YENEEA. CDR3 sequence: CASSRAAGGRETQYF. CDR3 nucleotide sequence: TGTGCCAGCAGCCGGGCGGCAGGGGGAAGAGAGACCCAGTACTTC.

The V and J genes are TRBV18 and TRBJ2-7; 9 bases line up with TRBD1. The CDR3 is 15 residues long. Germline CDR1 is KGHSH and CDR2 is LQKENI. Trimming took 6 bases from V and 1 from J; bases not matched to a gene: 7. CDR3: CASSPGTGSSYEQYF. CDR3 in DNA: TGTGCCAGCTCCCCCGGGACAGGGTCATCCTACGAGCAGTACTTC. Full variable domain (missing parts from reference TRBV18 and TRBJ2-7): NAGVMQNPRHLVRRRGQEARLRCSPMKGHSHVYWYRQLPEEGLKFMVYLQKENIIDESGMPKERFSAEFPKEGPSILRIQQVVRGDSAAYFCASSPGTGSSYEQYFGPGTRLTVT.

The V gene is TRBV19, the J gene TRBJ1-6; D gene uncertain. Trimming removed 7 bases from V and 4 bases from J, with 14 bases in between. The CDR3 totals 15 residues. Looked up from germline, CDR1 is LNHDA and CDR2 is SQIVND (reference sequence). CDR3 sequence: CASTTHETYNSPLHF. The CDR3 DNA is TGTGCCAGTACTACTCATGAGACTTATAATTCACCCCTCCACTTT.

The chain carries TRBV6-2 or TRBV6-3 and TRBJ1-1; D may be TRBD1 (6 bases). The germline CDR1 and CDR2 sequences are MNHEY and SVGEGT. The CDR3 loop spans 14 amino acids. V lost 4 bases to trimming and J lost 5 bases, with 14 bases between them. The CDR3, as DNA: TGTGCCAGCAGTTTCTCCTCAGGGGAAACTGAAGCTTTCTTT. Its translation is CASSFSSGETEAFF.

The chain links TRBV18 to TRBJ2-7, with TRBD1 identical over 8 bases. V lost 3 bases and J lost 5; bases outside the gene matches: 6. This CDR3 has 14 residues. From germline, CDR1 is KGHSH and CDR2 LQKENI. For the CDR3, the DNA is TGTGCCAGCTCACCGGGACAGGTAGGGAACGAGCAGTACTTC. It is translated as CASSPGQVGNEQYF.

The chain links TRBV18 to TRBJ2-1; the D gene is possibly TRBD2 (6 bases). V lost 2 bases and J lost 5, with 16 bases in between. The germline gives CDR1 KGHSH, CDR2 LQKENI. The CDR3 consists of 16 residues. The CDR3 nucleotides read TGTGCCAGCTCACCAGACCTAGCGCAGTCGAACAATGAGCAGTTCTTC. Encoded protein: CASSPDLAQSNNEQFF. Looking up the rest from reference TRBV18 and TRBJ2-1 gives the full variable domain: NAGVMQNPRHLVRRRGQEARLRCSPMKGHSHVYWYRQLPEEGLKFMVYLQKENIIDESGMPKERFSAEFPKEGPSILRIQQVVRGDSAAYFCASSPDLAQSNNEQFFGPGTRLTVL.

The chain links TRBV24-1 to TRBJ2-7, with 7 bases lining up with TRBD2. Germline V gives CDR1 KGHDR, CDR2 SFDVKD. Trimming took 4 bases from V and 2 from J; bases not matched to a gene: 4. The CDR3 sequence is 14 residues long. CDR3 protein: CATSERAGTYEQYF. In DNA, the CDR3 is TGTGCCACCAGTGAACGAGCGGGGACCTACGAGCAGTACTTC.

This rearrangement joins TRBV19 to TRBJ2-4, with TRBD1 matching 7 bases. Per germline, CDR1 LNHDA and CDR2 SQIVND (reference sequence). The CDR3 is made up of 15 amino acids. The junction had 13 bases not matched to a gene; V was cut back by 8 bases and J by 6 bases. The CDR3 reads CASRKGGSGRNIQYF. The CDR3 coding sequence is TGTGCCAGTCGCAAAGGGGGCTCGGGACGAAACATTCAGTACTTC.

The chain couples TRBV3-1 (or the pseudogene TRBV3-2) to TRBJ1-4; D possibly corresponds to TRBD1 (6 bases). The CDR3 is 13 amino acids. V was trimmed by 6 bases and J by 8 bases, leaving 13 bases between them. Germline values: CDR1 LGHDT, CDR2 YNNKEL (reference sequence). CDR3 sequence reads: CASSVRGTEKLFF. The CDR3 nucleotides read TGTGCCAGCAGTGTGAGGGGGACGGAAAAACTGTTTTTT.

The V and J genes are TRBV7-8 and TRBJ2-7; 9 nucleotides line up with TRBD1. The germline V gene has CDR1 SGHVS and CDR2 FQNEAQ. The CDR3 sequence is 18 residues long. V trimming: 1 base; J trimming: 1 base; junction bases outside the gene matches: 11. CDR3 protein: CASSLGPGTGLMSYEQYF. In nucleotides, the CDR3 is TGTGCCAGCAGCTTAGGCCCCGGGACAGGGCTCATGTCCTACGAGCAGTACTTC.

The chain uses TRBV30 and TRBJ2-7; possibly TRBD1 for D (6 bases). V was cut by 5 bases and J by 1 base, with 12 bases left in between. Germline CDR1 GTSNPN, CDR2 SVGIG (reference sequence). CDR3 length: 13 residues. CDR3 nucleotides: TGTGCCTGGGCAGCGGACAGATCCTACGAGCAGTACTTC. Residues: CAWAADRSYEQYF.

Regarding this clone: In the same sample, other DNA sequences code for this CDR3. The chain recombines TRBV19 with TRBJ2-1; 7 positions match TRBD1. CDR3 length: 12 residues. Trimming took 6 bases from V and 9 from J; bases not matched to a gene: 5. Germline values: CDR1 LNHDA, CDR2 SQIVND (reference sequence). Here the CDR3 DNA reads TGTGCCAGTAGGAACCCAGGGGGTGAGCAGTTCTTC. Translating it yields CASRNPGGEQFF.

The V and J genes are TRBV19 and TRBJ2-5; no firm D call. Germline V lookup: CDR1 LNHDA, CDR2 SQIVND (reference sequence). Trimming removed 6 bases at V and 5 bases at J, with 19 bases between. The CDR3 is made up of 15 amino acids. The chain's CDR3 is CASSPRQSGLETQYF. CDR3 sequence (DNA): TGTGCCAGTAGCCCCAGGCAGTCTGGGCTGGAGACCCAGTACTTC.

The chain links TRBV6-1 to TRBJ1-4; 8 bases line up with TRBD1. Per the germline V gene, CDR1 is MNHNS and CDR2 is SASEGT. Trimming took 2 bases from V and 6 from J; bases not matched to a gene: 5. This CDR3 has 15 residues. The CDR3 DNA follows: TGTGCCAGCAGTGAATTACAGGGGGGGGATGAAAAACTGTTTTTT. Residues: CASSELQGGDEKLFF.

The gene calls are TRBV6-5 and TRBJ1-4; weak D call: TRBD1 (6 bases). Germline V gives CDR1 MNHEY, CDR2 SVGAGI. V lost 9 bases and J 8 bases, leaving 19 bases between the germline ends. The CDR3 totals 14 residues. The CDR3 DNA reads TGTGCCAGTAAACTCAAGGGGGTTGGAGAAAAACTGTTTTTT. Its protein product is CASKLKGVGEKLFF.

The chain links TRBV3-1 (or the pseudogene TRBV3-2) to TRBJ2-7, with TRBD2 matching over 11 bases. Germline CDR1 reads LGHDT; CDR2 reads YNNKEL (reference sequence). V dropped 10 bases and J dropped 7; count of bases not matched to a gene: 9. CDR3 size: 13 residues. The CDR3 DNA reads as TGTGCCACCCTAGCGGGGGGCTTCGGGGAGCAGTACTTC. Translated, it gives CATLAGGFGEQYF.

The chain carries TRBV6-5 and TRBJ2-2; D unresolved. V lost 6 bases to trimming and J lost 8 bases, with 19 bases between them. The CDR3 consists of 15 residues. Per germline, CDR1 MNHEY and CDR2 SVGAGI. The CDR3 DNA follows: TGTGCCAGCAGCCCCGGAGTGTCCCTAACGGGGGAGCTGTTTTTT. The encoded protein is CASSPGVSLTGELFF.

The chain recombines TRBV3-1 (or the pseudogene TRBV3-2) with TRBJ1-2, with TRBD1 identical over 7 bases. V lost 4 bases and J lost 4; bases outside the gene matches: 9. CDR3 length equals 15 residues. Germline V gene sequence: CDR1 LGHDT, CDR2 YNNKEL (reference sequence). The CDR3: CASSLSGTESYGYTF. CDR3 in DNA: TGTGCCAGCAGCCTATCCGGGACAGAGTCCTATGGCTACACCTTC.

The genes are TRBV28 and TRBJ2-1; TRBD2 agrees at 9 bases. V lost 2 bases and J lost 8; bases outside the gene matches: 4. There are 14 residues in the CDR3. Germline loops: CDR1 MDHEN, CDR2 SYDVKM. The CDR3 DNA is TGTGCCAGCAGTTTACTAGCGGGAAACGATGAGCAGTTCTTC. It encodes CASSLLAGNDEQFF. The full variable domain, with the rest looked up from reference TRBV28 and TRBJ2-1, is DVKVTQSSRYLVKRTGEKVFLECVQDMDHENMFWYRQDPGLGLRLIYFSYDVKMKEKGDIPEGYSVSREKKERFSLILESASTNQTSMYLCASSLLAGNDEQFFGPGTRLTVL.

The chain links TRBV13 to TRBJ2-1; D might be TRBD2 (7 bases). The CDR3 has 16 amino acids. The ends were cut back, 5 bases at V and 8 bases at J, with 22 bases in the middle. CDR1 and CDR2 from the germline V gene are PRHDT and FYEKMQ (reference sequence). The CDR3 coding sequence is TGTGCCAGCAGCCCTCTTGGGGGGGGGCCGAGCGATGAGCAGTTCTTC. It specifies CASSPLGGGPSDEQFF.

V and J are TRBV7-6 and TRBJ2-3; TRBD2 aligns across 7 bases. V lost 5 bases and J lost 1; bases outside the gene matches: 12. CDR1 and CDR2 from the germline V gene are SGHVS and FNYEAQ. The CDR3 is 17 amino acids. CDR3 DNA: TGTGCCAGCAGCCCAATGGGGGGGTTACCTCGCACAGATACGCAGTATTTT. Translation gives CASSPMGGLPRTDTQYF. Using reference TRBV7-6 and TRBJ2-3 for the parts outside the CDR3, the full variable domain is GAGVSQSPRYKVTKRGQDVALRCDPISGHVSLYWYRQALGQGPEFLTYFNYEAQQDKSGLPNDRFSAERPEGSISTLTIQRTEQRDSAMYRCASSPMGGLPRTDTQYFGPGTRLTVL.

The V gene is TRBV18, the J gene TRBJ2-5, with 8 nucleotides matching TRBD1. Germline V gene data show CDR1 as KGHSH and CDR2 as LQKENI. This CDR3 is built from 14 residues. The junction had 5 bases not matched to a gene; V was cut back by 3 bases and J by 5 bases. The CDR3 is CASSPQGAGETQYF. The CDR3 DNA follows: TGTGCCAGCTCACCTCAGGGGGCTGGGGAGACCCAGTACTTC.

This clone occurred once. For the CDR3, the DNA is TGTGCCAGCAGCTGGCAGGGTGTCCCAGATACGCAGTATTTT. Amino acid sequence: CASSWQGVPDTQYF. The J gene is TRBJ2-3, the V gene TRBV27; the D gene is possibly TRBD1 (5 bases). Trimming shortened V by 6 bases and J by 4 bases, and 14 bases separated the two germline ends. The V gene's germline CDR1 is MNHEY and CDR2 SMNVEV (reference sequence). The CDR3 is 14 residues long.

In its sample, this clone was seen a few times. The gene calls are TRBV7-2 and TRBJ2-7; the D is unclear. This CDR3 spans 13 amino acids. The germline V gene encodes CDR1 SGHTA and CDR2 FQGNSA. The V end lost 0 bases, the J end lost 6 bases, and 9 bases lay between the germline ends. This chain's CDR3 is CASSLAMLSEQYF. The DNA for the CDR3 is TGTGCCAGCAGCTTAGCAATGCTGAGCGAGCAGTACTTC.

The chain is built from TRBV15 and TRBJ1-5; possibly TRBD1 for D (6 bases). The CDR3 contains 16 residues. Germline values: CDR1 LNHNV, CDR2 YYDKDF (reference sequence). Trimming pared 1 base from V and 1 base from J, leaving 11 bases between. The chain's CDR3 is CATSRGNRESNQPQHF. CDR3 bases: TGTGCCACCAGCAGAGGGAACAGGGAAAGCAATCAGCCCCAGCATTTT.

The genes are TRBV4-1 and TRBJ1-2, with 7 positions matching TRBD1. V lost 1 base and J lost 0; bases outside the gene matches: 2. CDR1 and CDR2 (germline): MGHRA, YSYEKL. The CDR3 extends over 15 amino acids. The chain's CDR3 is CASSQGQGTNYGYTF. In DNA, the CDR3 is TGCGCCAGCAGCCAAGGACAGGGCACTAACTATGGCTACACCTTC.

This clone appeared once. The V call is TRBV29-1, the J call TRBJ2-7, with TRBD2 matching over 13 bases. Germline V lookup: CDR1 SQVTM, CDR2 ANQGSEA. The CDR3 has 15 residues. The junction had 1 base not matched to a gene; V was cut back by 0 bases and J by 2 bases. CDR3 protein: CSVEETSGRTYEQYF. In nucleotides, the CDR3 is TGCAGCGTTGAAGAGACTAGCGGGAGGACCTACGAGCAGTACTTC.

The rearrangement links TRBV6-6 to TRBJ1-5; D is possibly TRBD1 (5 bases). Germline CDR1 is MNHNY and CDR2 is SVGAGI (reference sequence). V lost 6 bases to trimming and J lost 4 bases, with 16 bases between them. This CDR3 has 15 residues. The CDR3 DNA reads as TGTGCCAGCAGCCTTCGACAGAGCCTGAATCAGCCCCAGCATTTT. Protein sequence: CASSLRQSLNQPQHF.

V gene TRBV5-6 combines with J gene TRBJ2-1, with 9 bases identical to TRBD1. CDR1 and CDR2 (germline): SGHDT, YYEEEE. V was clipped by 0 bases and J by 3 bases; unmatched bases: 7. This CDR3 comprises 17 residues. Here the CDR3 reads CASSLDLRDRDYNEQFF. The CDR3 nucleotides read TGTGCCAGCAGCTTGGACCTCCGGGACAGGGACTACAATGAGCAGTTCTTC.